This is a list of T cell receptor beta chains from one sample in a study of CD8 T cells in Susac syndrome. From the immunoSEQ multiplex PCR reads, TCRdb called clonotypes with MiXCR, one entry per CDR3 protein. Of about 83,000 distinct CDR3 sequences listed, 95% were seen once; the top ten hold over 0.35%. The sample consisted of CD8+ T cells from PBMCs. These receptor sequences come from a human donor with Susac syndrome. CDR3s leave out the opening cysteine and the closing phenylalanine or tryptophan. Some rows have no size entry. The others give once, few or many, or a class for an expanded clone.

>TRBV5-1|-
ASRDGLAGEAGNEQF
>TRBV5-6|-
ASSFGSSNYGYT
>TRBV28|-
ASAGLETQY
>TRBV19|-
ASSPRSMNTEAF
>TRBV5-1|-
ASSLGTDYEQY
>TRBV29-1|-
SVKQGEFGEAF
>TRBV20-1|once
SAWTSGSTDTQY
>TRBV6-5|once
ASRLQGRSTEAF
>TRBV9|-
ACYGLADSTGELF
>TRBV20-1|-
SASRRDQETQY
>TRBV20-1|-
SARGLTGTVYEQY
>TRBV4-3|-
ASSQDWREHNEQF
>TRBV5-1|-
ASSSRDRVPYEQY
>TRBV30|-
AWSVAPEQF
>TRBV29-1|-
SAAGEGYEQY
>TRBV29-1|-
SVETRRANTGELF
>TRBV27|-
ASSSGQGYGAQY
>TRBV30|once
AWSRLGGASYEQY
>TRBV27|-
ASSSILAGEGNTQY
>TRBV30|-
AWSVGTSGRRSTDTQY
>TRBV9|-
ASREREKAGELF
>TRBV20-1|-
SASRRGYTEAF
>TRBV27|-
ASRAGTANQPQH
>TRBV30|-
AWSTKASGNYEQY
>TRBV7-9|few
ASSQGGNQPQH